One and the same sample provided the 26 T cell receptor beta chains below, sequenced in a study of cytomegalovirus exposure and HLA in healthy donors. The study ran its PCR with 60 Vbeta and 13 Jbeta primers. Only in-frame clones appear in the TCRdb table, and some are missing; sequencing was by immunoSEQ multiplex PCR. The profile shows around 130,000 clones, about 8.5% of them singletons. Sequencing input: PBMCs. These receptors all come from a man aged 40-49 years in good health and CMV-seronegative.

The V gene is TRBV5-1, the J gene TRBJ2-5, with 13 bases identical to TRBD2. Germline V gene lookup returns CDR1 SGHRS and CDR2 YFSETQ. With 0 bases clipped from V and 5 bases from J, the junction kept 4 bases outside the gene matches. The CDR3 totals 16 residues. CDR3 in amino acids: CASSLGGLAGWETQYF. The CDR3 bases are TGCGCCAGCAGCTTGGGGGGACTAGCGGGATGGGAGACCCAGTACTTC.

Worth noting for this clone: This specimen includes other DNA sequences encoding the same CDR3. The chain uses TRBV6-1 and TRBJ2-1; D is possibly TRBD1 (5 bases). CDR1 and CDR2 from the germline V gene are MNHNS and SASEGT. Deletions cut 6 bases from V and 5 bases from J, with 11 bases between. CDR3 size: 13 residues. The DNA of the CDR3 is TGTGCCAGCAGCGATCCCAGGGACAATGAGCAGTTCTTC. This encodes CASSDPRDNEQFF.

This clone was counted a few times. The chain joins TRBV27 to TRBJ2-1; D remains unclear. Germline CDR1 and CDR2: MNHEY and SMNVEV (reference sequence). Between the trimmed V and J ends, which lost 3 bases and 0 bases, there was a span of 6 bases. The CDR3 totals 14 residues. This chain's CDR3 is CASSFGGSYNEQFF. The CDR3 DNA reads TGTGCCAGCAGTTTTGGCGGCTCCTACAATGAGCAGTTCTTC.

This clone was seen a few times. The rearrangement joins TRBV7-9 to TRBJ1-5; D perhaps matches TRBD1 (6 bases). Trimming pared 6 bases from V and 7 bases from J, leaving 16 bases between. The length of the CDR3 is 14 residues. Per germline, CDR1 SEHNR and CDR2 FQNEAQ (reference sequence). The CDR3 DNA sequence: TGTGCCAGCAGTTCGTTACAGGGAAGCCAGCCCCAGCATTTT. Amino acid sequence: CASSSLQGSQPQHF.

V is TRBV6-1 and J is TRBJ2-5, with 7 bases lining up with TRBD1. The J call is in doubt because the DNA end fits TRBJ2-7 better. This CDR3 has 13 amino acids. Per the germline V gene, CDR1 is MNHNS and CDR2 is SASEGT. CDR3 residues: CASSDDREYEQYF. The CDR3 DNA reads as TGTGCCAGCAGTGATGACAGGGAGTACGAGCAGTACTTC.

This clone was seen only a few times. At the DNA level, this CDR3 is encoded by other sequences in the same sample as well. The chain links TRBV2 to TRBJ2-7; D ambiguous. The V end lost 2 bases, the J end lost 4 bases, and 6 bases lay between the germline ends. The germline CDR1 and CDR2 sequences are SNHLY and FYNNEI. This CDR3 is built from 12 residues. The CDR3 coding sequence is TGTGCCAGCAGTGAATTACAGTACGAGCAGTACTTC. Protein: CASSELQYEQYF.

The sample holds a few counts of this clone. The chain combines TRBV6-5 with TRBJ2-7; 10 bases are shared with TRBD1. J lost 7 bases, V lost 2 bases, and 8 bases had no gene match. Germline CDR1 and CDR2: MNHEY and SVGAGI. This CDR3 is built from 15 residues. CDR3 nucleotides: TGTGCCAGCAGTTACGGCGGAGACAGGGGGCAAGAGCAGTACTTC. Translation gives CASSYGGDRGQEQYF.

This clone was recorded once. The V and J genes are TRBV19 and TRBJ2-5; TRBD2 aligns across 13 bases. The end of the DNA is better explained by TRBJ2-7, so the J call may be wrong. Germline assignment: CDR1 LNHDA and CDR2 SQIVND (reference sequence). The CDR3 spans 14 residues. The CDR3 DNA sequence: TGTGCCAGTAGTCTCGGACTAGCGGGGGCCGAGCAGTACTTC. As protein: CASSLGLAGAEQYF.

This clone has only a few counts. The chain couples TRBV7-9 to TRBJ2-1, with D perhaps TRBD1 (6 bases). V lost 5 bases, J lost 6 bases, and 20 bases lay in between. The germline CDR1 and CDR2 sequences are SEHNR and FQNEAQ (reference sequence). This CDR3 has 16 amino acids. The CDR3 DNA sequence: TGTGCCAGCAGCCCCCCCCGGGCCTGGGGGCCCAATGAGCAGTTCTTC. Translated, it gives CASSPPRAWGPNEQFF.

This clone was seen a few times. The chain uses TRBV10-1 and TRBJ2-2, with a tentative D call TRBD2 (5 bases). Germline V gives CDR1 WNHNN, CDR2 SYGVQD (reference sequence). V was cut by 0 bases and J by 7 bases, with 15 bases left in between. The CDR3 consists of 16 residues. The CDR3 loop reads CASSESTLGGSGELFF. The CDR3 region has the DNA TGCGCCAGCAGTGAGTCGACCCTTGGAGGAAGCGGGGAGCTGTTTTTT.

This clone was recorded a few times. Here the CDR3 reads CASSQEGGRARFF. The CDR3 DNA sequence: TGCGCCAGCAGCCAAGAGGGGGGTAGGGCACGGTTCTTC. The chain is built from TRBV4-1 and TRBJ2-1; the D gene is possibly TRBD2 (6 bases). CDR1 and CDR2 (germline): MGHRA, YSYEKL. The CDR3 is 13 residues long. V shed 0 bases and J shed 15 bases, with 15 bases lying between them.

The chain links TRBV4-3 to TRBJ2-3, with D uncertain. The germline V gene encodes CDR1 LGHNA and CDR2 YSLEER. V lost 3 bases to trimming and J lost 2 bases, with 12 bases between them. The CDR3 contains 15 residues. The CDR3 DNA reads as TGCGCCAGCAGCCAGATAGCTCAACCCACAGATACGCAGTATTTT. Translated, it gives CASSQIAQPTDTQYF.

The chain carries TRBV15 and TRBJ1-1; weak D call: TRBD1 (5 bases). The length of the CDR3 is 14 residues. The ends were cut back, 1 base at V and 5 bases at J, with 11 bases in the middle. Germline CDR1 LNHNV, CDR2 YYDKDF (reference sequence). The CDR3 region has the DNA TGTGCCACCAGCAGAGCCGGGGGAGGGACTGAAGCTTTCTTT. It specifies CATSRAGGGTEAFF.

The J gene is TRBJ2-7, the V gene TRBV6-1; D possibly corresponds to TRBD1 (6 bases). Between the trimmed V and J ends, which lost 5 bases and 3 bases, there was a span of 17 bases. CDR3 length: 15 amino acids. Germline CDR1 reads MNHNS; CDR2 reads SASEGT. CDR3 nucleotides: TGTGCCAGCAGTAACCCCCCAGGGGAGTTCTACGAGCAGTACTTC. It is translated as CASSNPPGEFYEQYF.

V usage is TRBV7-2 and J usage is TRBJ1-5; no firm D call. Trimming took off 1 base at V and 0 bases at J, with 13 bases between the two ends. Germline V gene lookup returns CDR1 SGHTA and CDR2 FQGNSA. The CDR3 contains 17 residues. The CDR3 DNA reads TGTGCCAGCAGCTTAGTTGTATCAGGTTATAGCAATCAGCCCCAGCATTTT. It is translated as CASSLVVSGYSNQPQHF.

This clone was counted a few times. The chain couples TRBV11-2 to TRBJ2-2, with a weak D call TRBD1 (6 bases). This CDR3 has 15 amino acids. Per germline, CDR1 SGHAT and CDR2 FQNNGV. V shed 2 bases and J shed 6 bases, with 13 bases lying between them. The CDR3 sequence: CASSLRGAGAGELFF. In DNA form, the CDR3 reads TGTGCCAGCAGCTTAAGAGGGGCAGGGGCCGGGGAGCTGTTTTTT.

This clone was observed a handful of times. The chain recombines TRBV27 with TRBJ1-2; 9 bases fit TRBD1. The CDR3 sequence is 16 residues long. With V trimmed by 4 bases and J by 7 bases, 13 bases remained unmatched. Germline-derived CDR1 and CDR2 are MNHEY and SMNVEV (reference sequence). The CDR3 sequence is CASSSGQGIRVGGYTF. In DNA form, the CDR3 reads TGTGCCAGCAGTTCCGGACAGGGGATCCGTGTCGGTGGCTACACCTTC.

In this sample, this clone turned up a few times. In the same sample, other DNA sequences code for this CDR3. The genes are TRBV5-1 and TRBJ2-1, with 9 nucleotides matching TRBD2. Germline assignment: CDR1 SGHRS and CDR2 YFSETQ. The CDR3 extends over 14 amino acids. The V and J ends lost 0 bases and 8 bases, in that order; junction bases with no gene match: 3. CDR3 residues: CASSLVSGGDEQFF. CDR3 nucleotides: TGCGCCAGCAGCTTGGTTAGCGGGGGCGATGAGCAGTTCTTC.

The genes are TRBV9 and TRBJ1-4; 7 positions match TRBD1. The CDR3 covers 15 residues. Germline CDR1 SGDLS, CDR2 YYNGEE. The junction had 9 bases not matched to a gene; V was cut back by 4 bases and J by 6 bases. The CDR3 nucleotides are TGTGCCAGCAGCCCGACAGGGTCCTGGGATGAAAAACTGTTTTTT. It specifies CASSPTGSWDEKLFF.

This sequence joins TRBV19 and TRBJ2-7; D might be TRBD2 (6 bases). Germline loops: CDR1 LNHDA, CDR2 SQIVND (reference sequence). This CDR3 is built from 15 residues. Deletions cut 3 bases from V and 2 bases from J, with 14 bases between. CDR3 sequence (DNA): TGTGCCAGTAGTATGTCACCGGAGGGGACCTACGAGCAGTACTTC. This translates into CASSMSPEGTYEQYF.

About this clone itself: The sample carries other DNA sequences with the same CDR3. The chain combines TRBV9 with TRBJ2-5, with D perhaps TRBD2 (5 bases). V lost 3 bases and J lost 2, with 8 bases in between. This CDR3 has 13 residues. The V gene's germline CDR1 is SGDLS and CDR2 YYNGEE. CDR3 coding DNA: TGTGCCAGCAGCGCTGGGAGTCAAGAGACCCAGTACTTC. Protein: CASSAGSQETQYF.

The chain has TRBV18 and TRBJ2-6, with 8 bases aligning to TRBD1. V gave up 1 base and J gave up 0 bases; unmatched junction bases: 11. Germline V gene data show CDR1 as KGHSH and CDR2 as LQKENI. The CDR3 has 20 amino acids. The CDR3 nucleotides are TGTGCCAGCTCACCACAGTTCGGCAGGGGGCTCCACTCTGGGGCCAACGTCCTGACTTTC. Its protein is CASSPQFGRGLHSGANVLTF.

This clone was seen a handful of times. The junction does not match germline at one end; this may be a read error. The genes are TRBV29-1 and TRBJ2-6; D is possibly TRBD2 (6 bases). Germline CDR1 and CDR2: SQVTM and ANQGSEA. The CDR3 has 16 amino acids. CDR3 coding DNA: TGCAGCGTCGGGACTGGCAGTCCCTCTGGGGCCAATGTCCTGACTTTC. It specifies CSVGTGSPSGANVLTF.

The chain joins TRBV30 to TRBJ1-4, with 8 nucleotides matching TRBD1. Germline values: CDR1 GTSNPN, CDR2 SVGIG (reference sequence). The CDR3 is 16 amino acids. V gave up 8 bases and J gave up 6 bases; unmatched junction bases: 17. This CDR3 is CAQQLGTGEHYEKLFF. CDR3 DNA sequence: TGTGCCCAACAACTCGGGACAGGAGAACACTATGAAAAACTGTTTTTT.

On this clone itself: Distinct nucleotide sequences in the sample also encode this CDR3. This rearrangement joins TRBV7-9 to TRBJ2-7; unclear D gene. The CDR3 contains 14 residues. The germline gives CDR1 SEHNR, CDR2 FQNEAQ (reference sequence). Trimming cost V 5 bases and J 0 bases, with 11 bases left between them. CDR3 sequence reads: CASSAVGLSYEQYF. For the CDR3, the DNA is TGTGCCAGCAGCGCCGTTGGCCTCTCCTACGAGCAGTACTTC.

V is TRBV6-5 and J is TRBJ1-3, with D uncertain. Germline lookup yields CDR1 MNHEY and CDR2 SVGAGI. There are 13 residues in the CDR3. V was cut by 6 bases and J by 4 bases, with 10 bases left in between. The CDR3 DNA sequence: TGTGCCAGCAGCCCTCCGGGGGGAAACACCATATATTTT. It specifies CASSPPGGNTIYF.